The T cell receptor beta chain described here comes from a study of T cell responses to AZD1222 COVID-19 vaccine. Comments on this clone: The antigen is unknown.

Findings and caveats of the study: Close to half of spike-specific TCRs reportedly recognize unmutated variant regions. Baseline seropositives among AZD1222 recipients totaled only five to seven.

Libraries were prepared by immunoSEQ multiplex PCR; TCRdb keeps only in-frame clonotypes and omits some of them. The table includes about 100,000 clones, roughly 88% detected once. CDR3 length equals 13 residues. Germline lookup yields CDR1 KGHDR and CDR2 SFDVKD. V lost 9 bases and J lost 0, with 7 bases in between. V usage is TRBV24-1 and J usage is TRBJ2-2, with D unclear. The sample was peripheral blood, taken on day 0 of AZD1222 vaccination. The receptor's source is an adult in good health. The CDR3 sequence is CATGYANTGELFF. Written as DNA, the CDR3 is TGTGCCACCGGCTACGCGAACACCGGGGAGCTGTTTTTT.